This TCR beta chain was retrieved from a study of response to subunit inactivated influenza vaccine. Findings of the study overall: Seasonal influenza vaccination, on each occasion, was suggested by the authors to recruit few new T cells.

This CDR3 is 14 amino acids long. The germline gives CDR1 SGHTA, CDR2 FQGTGA. V dropped 4 bases and J dropped 5 bases, with 14 bases sitting between them. TCRdb re-derived calls from the RT-PCR reads in MiXCR, one entry per CDR3 protein. The repertoire holds hundreds of thousands of distinct CDR3 sequences, 15% to 19% seen once, with more than 9% in the top ten. In this sample, this clonotype turned up a few times. Its antigen is currently unknown. The sequencing used PBMCs from blood, collected roughly 13 days after vaccination. The V call is TRBV7-3, the J call TRBJ1-1, with unresolved D. This TCR was recovered from a man aged 45-60 years who received an inactivated influenza vaccine. The CDR3 DNA reads TGTGCCAGCAGCTCGGGCGGGTTGGGGACTGAAGCTTTCTTT. Translating gives CASSSGGLGTEAFF.